These 32 T cell receptor beta chains came from one sample sequenced in a study of T-cell reconstitution after alpha-beta-depleted transplantation in children. Unique molecular identifiers were used in preparing the TCRbeta library. TCRdb re-derived calls from the PCR reads in MiXCR, one entry per CDR3 protein. Found here are 190,000 or so distinct CDR3 sequences, roughly 7.5% of them singletons; the top ten hold 3%. The specimen comprised PBMCs from the stem cell graft donor, sampled from the stem cell graft. The receptors here all came from a human donor who donated a stem cell graft to a child with Wiskott-Aldrich syndrome.

The sample holds many counts of this clonotype. The rearrangement links TRBV30 to TRBJ2-7; a possible D gene is TRBD1 (6 bases). V lost 2 bases to trimming and J lost 4 bases, with 6 bases between them. Germline CDR1 is GTSNPN and CDR2 is SVGIG (reference sequence). This CDR3 comprises 11 residues. The CDR3: CAWSTGYEQYF. The DNA of the CDR3 is TGTGCCTGGAGTACAGGGTACGAGCAGTACTTC.

This clonotype appeared many times. The chain links TRBV20-1 to TRBJ2-7; 12 bases are shared with TRBD2. Germline V gene sequence: CDR1 DFQATT, CDR2 SNEGSKA (reference sequence). This CDR3 region has 16 residues. V shed 3 bases, J shed 1 base, and the junction held 7 bases outside the gene matches. CDR3 sequence (DNA): TGCAGTGCTAGCCAGACTAGCGGGAGTCGGTCCTACGAGCAGTACTTC. Its translation is CSASQTSGSRSYEQYF.

This clonotype was counted many times. The gene calls are TRBV20-1 and TRBJ1-6; D ambiguous. V was clipped by 3 bases and J by 10 bases, with 7 bases between them. Germline assignment: CDR1 DFQATT and CDR2 SNEGSKA (reference sequence). The CDR3 is made up of 11 amino acids. The CDR3 sequence is CSASLGSPLHF. CDR3 in DNA: TGCAGTGCTAGTTTGGGCTCACCCCTCCACTTT.

This chain links TRBV5-1 with TRBJ2-2, with 12 nucleotides matching TRBD2. The CDR3 loop spans 18 amino acids. The V and J ends lost 0 bases and 6 bases, in that order; junction bases with no gene match: 9. Germline V gene data show CDR1 as SGHRS and CDR2 as YFSETQ. The chain's CDR3 is CASSLALAGGPVPGELFF. The DNA for the CDR3 is TGCGCCAGCAGCTTGGCGCTAGCGGGAGGGCCGGTCCCCGGGGAGCTGTTTTTT.

This clonotype appeared many times. V is TRBV20-1 and J is TRBJ1-5, with D perhaps TRBD1 (6 bases). CDR3 length: 14 residues. CDR1 is DFQATT, CDR2 SNEGSKA, per germline (reference sequence). The ends were cut back, 0 bases at V and 5 bases at J, with 11 bases in the middle. CDR3 region: CSARDLRGHQPQHF. Written as DNA, the CDR3 is TGCAGTGCTAGAGATCTCAGGGGTCATCAGCCCCAGCATTTT.

This clonotype was recorded at least ten times. The rearrangement joins TRBV2 to TRBJ1-4; weak D call: TRBD1 (5 bases). The CDR3 is 18 residues long. Germline V gives CDR1 SNHLY, CDR2 FYNNEI. Trimming shortened V by 7 bases and J by 3 bases, and 24 bases separated the two germline ends. In nucleotides, the CDR3 is TGTGCCAGCATACAAAGGGAGGGGATCCGCTCAGCTAATGAAAAACTGTTTTTT. This sequence encodes CASIQREGIRSANEKLFF. Full variable domain (outside the CDR3, taken from reference TRBV2 and TRBJ1-4): EPEVTQTPSHQVTQMGQEVILRCVPISNHLYFYWYRQILGQKVEFLVSFYNNEISEKSEIFDDQFSVERPDGSNFTLKIRSTKLEDSAMYFCASIQREGIRSANEKLFFGSGTQLSVL.

CDR3 bases: TGTGCCAGTATGGAGACATCCTCCGGCGGTGGGTATGGCTACACCTTC. Amino acids: CASMETSSGGGYGYTF. The chain joins TRBV19 to TRBJ1-2; D unclear. Germline values: CDR1 LNHDA, CDR2 SQIVND (reference sequence). The CDR3 runs 16 residues. V dropped 7 bases and J dropped 5 bases, with 23 bases sitting between them.

The table lists this clonotype with many counts. The CDR3 sequence is CSGGRLGDEQYF. Written as DNA, the CDR3 is TGCAGTGGAGGCAGGTTAGGGGACGAGCAGTACTTC. The chain carries TRBV20-1 and TRBJ2-7, with D maybe TRBD1 (5 bases). CDR3 size: 12 residues. Trimming took off 7 bases at V and 5 bases at J, with 15 bases between the two ends. Germline V gene lookup returns CDR1 DFQATT and CDR2 SNEGSKA (reference sequence).

Many counts were recorded for this clonotype. This chain connects TRBV20-1 to TRBJ2-2; 8 bases are shared with TRBD2. The CDR3 runs 14 residues. J was trimmed by 6 bases and V by 5 bases; bases with no gene match: 8. Germline V gives CDR1 DFQATT, CDR2 SNEGSKA (reference sequence). The CDR3 protein is CSAAGTSQAGELFF. The CDR3 DNA reads as TGCAGTGCTGCCGGGACTAGTCAGGCCGGGGAGCTGTTTTTT.

This clonotype occurred many times. The V call is TRBV20-1, the J call TRBJ1-5; possibly TRBD1 for D (5 bases). The CDR3 contains 17 residues. V was trimmed by 0 bases and J by 0 bases, leaving 15 bases between them. CDR1 DFQATT and CDR2 SNEGSKA come from the germline V gene (reference sequence). CDR3 sequence (DNA): TGCAGTGCTAGAGATCGCCAGGGTGTTGGTAGCAATCAGCCCCAGCATTTT. It is translated as CSARDRQGVGSNQPQHF.

This clonotype was seen at least ten times. The J gene is TRBJ2-3, the V gene TRBV5-5, with TRBD1 as a possible D gene (6 bases). Trimming left V 3 bases short and J 1 base short, with 6 bases between. Germline-derived CDR1 and CDR2 are SGHKS and YYEKEE (reference sequence). The CDR3 runs to 13 residues. The CDR3 region is CASSSGGTDTQYF. The CDR3 DNA reads TGTGCCAGCAGCTCAGGGGGCACAGATACGCAGTATTTT.

This clonotype came up many times. This chain links TRBV9 with TRBJ2-3; tentative D call: TRBD2 (5 bases). Per germline, CDR1 SGDLS and CDR2 YYNGEE. This CDR3 is 14 amino acids long. V was shortened by 0 bases and J by 1 base, with 6 bases between the two germline ends. The CDR3 here is CASSVDGGTDTQYF. DNA of the CDR3: TGTGCCAGCAGCGTAGACGGGGGCACAGATACGCAGTATTTT.

This clonotype came up many times. The J gene is TRBJ2-7, the V gene TRBV20-1, with 12 bases matching TRBD2. Germline CDR1 is DFQATT and CDR2 is SNEGSKA (reference sequence). The CDR3 consists of 17 residues. The trim removed 4 bases at V and 1 base at J, leaving 11 bases unmatched. CDR3 sequence: CSATTSGRRLESYEQYF. Written as DNA, the CDR3 is TGCAGTGCTACGACTAGCGGGAGACGTTTGGAATCCTACGAGCAGTACTTC.

This clonotype occurred many times. V usage is TRBV12-3 or TRBV12-4 and J usage is TRBJ1-2; perhaps TRBD1 as D (6 bases). Trimming stripped 5 bases from V and 4 bases from J, with 11 bases between. This CDR3 comprises 13 residues. The CDR3 bases are TGTGCCAGCAGTACAGGGTGGGGCTATGGCTACACCTTC. Protein sequence: CASSTGWGYGYTF.

The table lists this clonotype with many counts. V usage is TRBV5-1 and J usage is TRBJ2-1; the D gene is possibly TRBD2 (5 bases). The V end lost 0 bases, the J end lost 0 bases, and 10 bases lay between the germline ends. The germline V gene has CDR1 SGHRS and CDR2 YFSETQ. The CDR3 loop spans 16 amino acids. CDR3: CASSLGGKSSYNEQFF. CDR3 DNA: TGCGCCAGCAGCTTGGGAGGGAAGAGCTCCTACAATGAGCAGTTCTTC.

There are many counts of this clonotype. The chain links TRBV7-2 to TRBJ2-3; D call uncertain. Per the germline V gene, CDR1 is SGHTA and CDR2 is FQGNSA. The CDR3 covers 13 residues. V lost 2 bases and J 1 base, leaving 4 bases between the germline ends. The DNA for the CDR3 is TGTGCCAGCAGCTTATGGGGCACAGATACGCAGTATTTT. Translating it yields CASSLWGTDTQYF.

Ten or more counts support this clonotype. The chain links TRBV9 to TRBJ2-1; maybe TRBD2 (5 bases). The germline V gene has CDR1 SGDLS and CDR2 YYNGEE. There are 13 residues in the CDR3. The germline V and J ends were trimmed by 3 bases and 8 bases, with 12 bases remaining between them. CDR3 DNA sequence: TGTGCCAGCAGCGGTGGGAGCACCGATGAGCAGTTCTTC. This translates into CASSGGSTDEQFF.

This clonotype was seen many times. The CDR3 loop is CASSSGQEPNEKLFF. Here the CDR3 DNA reads TGTGCCAGCAGCTCCGGACAGGAACCTAATGAAAAACTGTTTTTT. This chain joins TRBV7-8 and TRBJ1-4, with 7 bases fitting TRBD1. The CDR3 is 15 residues long. The V segment lost 4 bases and the J segment 3 bases; nucleotides outside the gene matches: 5. CDR1 and CDR2 (germline): SGHVS, FQNEAQ.

This clonotype came up many times. CDR3 sequence: CASSAGQNYGYTF. CDR3 DNA sequence: TGCGCCAGCAGTGCGGGACAGAACTATGGCTACACCTTC. The chain carries TRBV10-1 and TRBJ1-2; 7 nucleotides match TRBD1. Germline CDR1 reads WNHNN; CDR2 reads SYGVQD (reference sequence). The CDR3 runs to 13 residues. After removal of 4 bases from V and 2 bases from J, the junction contained 1 base not matched to a gene.

At least ten counts were recorded for this clonotype. The genes are TRBV9 and TRBJ2-1; D is perhaps TRBD1 or TRBD2 (5 bases each). CDR1 and CDR2 from the germline V gene are SGDLS and YYNGEE. Between the trimmed V and J ends, which lost 0 bases and 9 bases, there was a span of 13 bases. The CDR3 has 14 residues. CDR3 sequence reads: CASSVAPPGAEQFF. DNA for the CDR3: TGTGCCAGCAGCGTAGCTCCCCCCGGGGCTGAGCAGTTCTTC.

This clonotype appeared many times. The chain employs TRBV6-1 and TRBJ2-7; D might be TRBD2 (6 bases). CDR3 length: 14 amino acids. V dropped 7 bases and J dropped 4 bases, with 17 bases sitting between them. Germline loops: CDR1 MNHNS, CDR2 SASEGT. As DNA, the CDR3 is TGTGCCAGCAAGGAAGGAGGGAATAGATACGAGCAGTACTTC. Its protein is CASKEGGNRYEQYF.

This clonotype was counted at least ten times. This chain uses TRBV2 with TRBJ2-2; TRBD1 matches 8 bases. The CDR3 is made up of 15 amino acids. The germline gives CDR1 SNHLY, CDR2 FYNNEI. After removal of 6 bases from V and 4 bases from J, the junction contained 7 bases not matched to a gene. CDR3 sequence (DNA): TGTGCCAGCAGACGGGACAGGACTGGCACCGGGGAGCTGTTTTTT. It encodes CASRRDRTGTGELFF.

This clonotype was observed a handful of times. V is TRBV7-8 and J is TRBJ2-1; 11 bases align to TRBD2. The germline gives CDR1 SGHVS, CDR2 FQNEAQ. Trimming removed 5 bases from V and 5 bases from J; junction bases left unmatched: 8. CDR3 length equals 16 residues. Here the CDR3 DNA reads TGTGCCAGCAGCGGTCATAGCGGGAGGGAAGACAATGAGCAGTTCTTC. This translates into CASSGHSGREDNEQFF.

At least ten counts were recorded for this clonotype. The rearrangement joins TRBV12-3 or TRBV12-4 to TRBJ2-3; TRBD1 matches at 8 bases. The V gene end was trimmed by 3 bases and the J gene end by 3 bases; junction bases not matched to a gene: 8. The length of the CDR3 is 16 residues. CDR3 in DNA: TGTGCCAGCAGTTTCCCCGCAGGGGGCTCGACAGATACGCAGTATTTT. Its protein is CASSFPAGGSTDTQYF.

This clonotype was seen at least ten times. This CDR3 is CAIRGQGAVGNTIYF. The CDR3 DNA is TGTGCCATCAGGGGACAGGGTGCGGTTGGAAACACCATATATTTT. V and J are TRBV10-3 and TRBJ1-3; 9 bases map to TRBD1. Unmatched junction bases numbered 6, after V lost 6 bases and J lost 3 bases. Germline V gene lookup returns CDR1 ENHRY and CDR2 SYGVKD. The CDR3 runs to 15 residues.

In this sample, this clonotype turned up many times. The chain's CDR3 is CASSISRAPPYNEQFF. The CDR3 DNA follows: TGTGCCAGTAGTATAAGCAGGGCCCCTCCCTACAATGAGCAGTTCTTC. The V and J genes are TRBV19 and TRBJ2-1; possible D gene TRBD1, 5 bases. Trimming left V 2 bases short and J 2 bases short, with 13 bases between. The CDR3 sequence is 16 residues long. In germline, CDR1 is LNHDA, CDR2 SQIVND (reference sequence).

This clonotype was observed at least ten times. The chain couples TRBV5-1 to TRBJ2-1, with 11 bases identical to TRBD2. The CDR3 consists of 16 residues. Germline CDR1 SGHRS, CDR2 YFSETQ. V lost 4 bases, J lost 8 bases, and 11 bases stayed unmatched. The CDR3 sequence is CASSPGLTSGADEQFF. The CDR3 coding sequence is TGCGCCAGCAGCCCCGGATTGACTAGCGGGGCGGATGAGCAGTTCTTC. The complete variable domain, with remaining parts taken from reference TRBV5-1 and TRBJ2-1, reads KAGVTQTPRYLIKTRGQQVTLSCSPISGHRSVSWYQQTPGQGLQFLFEYFSETQRNKGNFPGRFSGRQFSNSRSEMNVSTLELGDSALYLCASSPGLTSGADEQFFGPGTRLTVL.

This clonotype has a count of ten or more. In DNA form, the CDR3 reads TGTGCCAGCAGTAGAACAGGGAATTCACCCCTCCACTTT. Translated, it gives CASSRTGNSPLHF. V usage is TRBV6-1 and J usage is TRBJ1-6; the D gene is possibly TRBD1 (6 bases). V lost 5 bases and J 7 bases, leaving 9 bases between the germline ends. Germline CDR1 reads MNHNS; CDR2 reads SASEGT. The CDR3 length is 13 residues.

This clonotype was found many times. The rearrangement links TRBV20-1 to TRBJ2-3; 10 bases align to TRBD2. The CDR3 is made up of 15 amino acids. Germline CDR1 is DFQATT and CDR2 is SNEGSKA (reference sequence). Germline trimming cut 3 bases from V and 5 bases from J; bases unmatched to any gene: 8. The CDR3 region has the DNA TGCAGTGCTAGTCCCACTAGCGGGGTTGGAGATACGCAGTATTTT. Its translation: CSASPTSGVGDTQYF.

This clonotype occurred many times. The rearrangement uses TRBV29-1 and TRBJ2-7; no reliable D call. Trimming stripped 1 base from V and 4 bases from J, with 11 bases between. CDR3 size: 13 residues. CDR1 and CDR2 from the germline V gene are SQVTM and ANQGSEA. DNA for the CDR3: TGCAGCGTTGAAGCGACCGGGCCATACGAGCAGTACTTC. Its translation: CSVEATGPYEQYF.

This clonotype has a count of ten or more. The chain links TRBV7-2 to TRBJ2-3; D is possibly TRBD2 (6 bases). The germline V and J ends were trimmed by 5 bases and 0 bases, with 9 bases remaining between them. Germline assignment: CDR1 SGHTA and CDR2 FQGNSA. This CDR3 is 14 amino acids long. The CDR3 region has the DNA TGTGCCAGCAGCAAGACTAGGAGCACAGATACGCAGTATTTT. Encoded protein: CASSKTRSTDTQYF.

This clonotype was observed a handful of times. The CDR3 region is CASSLGTEYGTNEKLFF. For the CDR3, the DNA is TGTGCCAGCAGCTTAGGTACGGAGTACGGAACTAATGAAAAACTGTTTTTT. The V call is TRBV7-9, the J call TRBJ1-4; D unresolved. The germline V gene encodes CDR1 SEHNR and CDR2 FQNEAQ (reference sequence). The CDR3 is 17 residues long. Trimming shortened V by 1 base and J by 1 base, and 13 bases separated the two germline ends.